The present entry profiles one T cell receptor (beta chain) with its context. This sample is drawn from a study of immune evolution from preneoplasia to lung adenocarcinoma. Deletions cut 4 bases from V and 8 bases from J, with 9 bases between. This CDR3 comprises 13 residues. CDR1 is SGHTA, CDR2 FQGNSA, per germline. Some clones are missing from TCRdb's copy, which holds only in-frame ones; the method was immunoSEQ multiplex PCR. The sample yields some 2,400 clones, approximately 84% seen once. The J gene is TRBJ1-6, the V gene TRBV7-2, with a possible D match to TRBD1 (5 bases). The clonotype originates from a person between 65 and 79 years old with lung adenocarcinoma. Sequenced sample: FFPE lung adenocarcinoma in situ tissue. The CDR3 loop reads CASSSRGDSPLHF. CDR3 DNA sequence: TGTGCCAGCAGCTCTAGGGGCGATTCACCCCTCCACTTT.